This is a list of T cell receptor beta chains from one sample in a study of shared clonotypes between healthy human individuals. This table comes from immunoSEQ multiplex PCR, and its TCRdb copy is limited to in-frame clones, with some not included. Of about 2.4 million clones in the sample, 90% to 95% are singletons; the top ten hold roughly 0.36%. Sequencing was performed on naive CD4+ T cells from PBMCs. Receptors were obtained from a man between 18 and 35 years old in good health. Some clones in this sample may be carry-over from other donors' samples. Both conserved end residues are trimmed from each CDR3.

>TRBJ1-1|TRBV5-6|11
ASRQLQGTEAF
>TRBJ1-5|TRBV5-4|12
ASSLWGGNQPQH
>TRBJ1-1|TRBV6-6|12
ASSYREGWTEAF
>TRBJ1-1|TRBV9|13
ASSPPRKGHTEAF
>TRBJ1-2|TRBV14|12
ASSQDWPRQGYT
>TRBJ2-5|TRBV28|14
ATRGGNTALQETQY
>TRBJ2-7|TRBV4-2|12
ASSQDPQGLEQY
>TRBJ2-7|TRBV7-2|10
ASSLNRDEQY
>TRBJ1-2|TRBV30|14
AWSPLLGQANYGYT
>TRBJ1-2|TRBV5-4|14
ASSPGTASGLYGYT
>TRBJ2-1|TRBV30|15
AWIRKDTSGRPGAQF
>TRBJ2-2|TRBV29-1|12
SVEAPGNTGELF
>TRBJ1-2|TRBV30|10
AWRDRGGGYT
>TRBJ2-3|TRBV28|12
ASSLPPFSGRWY
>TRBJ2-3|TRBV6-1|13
ASSVYGLLADTQY
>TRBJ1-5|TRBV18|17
ASSPATPGSPDLNQPQH
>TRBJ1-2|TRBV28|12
ASSSGQGAYGYT
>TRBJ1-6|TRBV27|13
ASSLSPGGGSPLH
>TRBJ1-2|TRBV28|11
ASSFSGGNGYT
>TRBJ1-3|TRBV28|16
ASSLHDEQGFRGNTIY
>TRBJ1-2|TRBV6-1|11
ASSDTVGYGYT
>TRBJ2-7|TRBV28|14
ASSLPKDRGLYEQY